This T cell receptor (beta chain) is drawn from a study of T cell repertoires in cytomegalovirus infection. The CDR3 sequence is 17 residues long. Germline V gene data show CDR1 as SGHDN and CDR2 as FVKESK. Details on this clonotype: The target antigen is unknown. The junction and the germline gene differ at one end; a read error may be behind it.

TCRdb fed the reads into MiXCR, producing one record per CDR3 protein. The table includes approximately 350,000 distinct CDR3 sequences, 34% detected once. The starting material was cultured PBMCs, obtained from culture after CMV antigen stimulation. The source of this sequence is a human donor in good health (CMV status not recorded). Some clones in this sample may be carry-over from other donors' samples. The V and J genes are TRBV14 and TRBJ2-1; TRBD2 aligns across 8 bases. The CDR3 nucleotides read TGTGCCAGCAGCGAAGACGAACGGGAGGGCCTGAACAATGAGCAGTTCTTC. Its protein product is CASSEDEREGLNNEQFF.